Listed here are 8 T cell receptor beta chains from one sample, sequenced in a study of blood T cell repertoires in COVID-19 (TCRdb year 2020). Library generation was performed with the immunoSEQ multiplex PCR assay. In TCRdb, the immuneACCESS table is reduced to in-frame sequences with V and J assigned. These tables do not hold every clone; where another copy was compared, an unresolved V gene accounts for under half, and the others remain unexplained. The sample has under 140,000 clones on record, 88% of them singletons. Together, the top ten hold roughly 3.3% of the sample. Sequenced sample: peripheral blood. The receptors shown here come from a woman between 50 and 59 years old with acute or convalescent COVID-19.

The chain carries TRBV11-2 and TRBJ2-7; TRBD2 matches 7 bases. CDR3 length: 14 amino acids. V lost 4 bases to trimming and J lost 5 bases; unmatched junction nucleotides: 8. The germline CDR1 and CDR2 sequences are SGHAT and FQNNGV. The CDR3 region has the DNA TGTGCCAGCAGCTGGAGGACTAGTCCGGACGAGCAGTACTTC. It translates to CASSWRTSPDEQYF.

The chain uses TRBV11-3 and TRBJ2-1, with a weak D call TRBD2 (5 bases). Germline V gene data show CDR1 as SGHNT and CDR2 as YENEEA. V was cut by 1 base and J by 2 bases, with 12 bases left in between. This CDR3 has 16 residues. Here the CDR3 reads CASSLVSGIPYNEQFF. CDR3 in DNA: TGTGCCAGCAGCTTAGTCTCGGGGATCCCCTACAATGAGCAGTTCTTC.

The rearrangement links TRBV6-5 to TRBJ1-5; 8 bases agree with TRBD1. Germline CDR1 MNHEY, CDR2 SVGAGI. The junction had 9 bases not matched to a gene; V was cut back by 6 bases and J by 5 bases. The CDR3 consists of 15 residues. As DNA, the CDR3 is TGTGCCAGCAGCGTAGGACAGGGAATCGATCAGCCCCAGCATTTT. Amino acid sequence: CASSVGQGIDQPQHF.

This clone was seen once. CDR3 amino acids: CASSLDTARNTIYF. CDR3 DNA: TGTGCCAGCAGTTTAGACACGGCCCGGAACACCATATATTTT. J is TRBJ1-3 and V is TRBV6-5, with unresolved D. The CDR3 sequence is 14 residues long. CDR1 is MNHEY and CDR2 is SVGAGI in the germline V gene. Between the trimmed V and J ends, which lost 4 bases and 7 bases, there was a span of 14 bases.

This chain connects TRBV28 to TRBJ2-3; 12 bases agree with TRBD1. This CDR3 comprises 16 residues. J was trimmed by 8 bases and V by 8 bases; bases with no gene match: 14. The V gene's germline CDR1 is MDHEN and CDR2 SYDVKM. Written as DNA, the CDR3 is TGTGCCAGCCTAACGGCCGGGACAGGGGGCTCTGGTACGCAGTATTTT. Its protein is CASLTAGTGGSGTQYF. The whole variable domain, remainder taken from reference TRBV28 and TRBJ2-3, is DVKVTQSSRYLVKRTGEKVFLECVQDMDHENMFWYRQDPGLGLRLIYFSYDVKMKEKGDIPEGYSVSREKKERFSLILESASTNQTSMYLCASLTAGTGGSGTQYFGPGTRLTVL.

The rearrangement links TRBV30 to TRBJ2-1; no clear D gene. Germline loops: CDR1 GTSNPN, CDR2 SVGIG (reference sequence). This CDR3 spans 12 amino acids. The V and J ends lost 0 bases and 13 bases respectively, with 13 bases between them. The CDR3 DNA reads as TGTGCCTGGAGTGTAATTACGTACAGTCAGTTCTTC. It translates to CAWSVITYSQFF.

The rearrangement joins TRBV9 to TRBJ1-5; D uncertain. CDR3 length equals 15 residues. Germline V gene data show CDR1 as SGDLS and CDR2 as YYNGEE. V lost 0 bases and J lost 0, with 7 bases in between. CDR3 loop: CASSVGSYSNQPQHF. In DNA form, the CDR3 reads TGTGCCAGCAGCGTAGGCAGTTATAGCAATCAGCCCCAGCATTTT.

The chain recombines TRBV7-2 with TRBJ2-7; TRBD1 matches at 7 bases. The germline V gene has CDR1 SGHTA and CDR2 FQGNSA. V shed 3 bases and J 6 bases; nucleotides not matched to a gene: 8. The CDR3 has 14 amino acids. The chain's CDR3 is CASSFTGTVGEQYF. CDR3 in DNA: TGTGCCAGCAGCTTCACCGGGACAGTGGGCGAGCAGTACTTC.